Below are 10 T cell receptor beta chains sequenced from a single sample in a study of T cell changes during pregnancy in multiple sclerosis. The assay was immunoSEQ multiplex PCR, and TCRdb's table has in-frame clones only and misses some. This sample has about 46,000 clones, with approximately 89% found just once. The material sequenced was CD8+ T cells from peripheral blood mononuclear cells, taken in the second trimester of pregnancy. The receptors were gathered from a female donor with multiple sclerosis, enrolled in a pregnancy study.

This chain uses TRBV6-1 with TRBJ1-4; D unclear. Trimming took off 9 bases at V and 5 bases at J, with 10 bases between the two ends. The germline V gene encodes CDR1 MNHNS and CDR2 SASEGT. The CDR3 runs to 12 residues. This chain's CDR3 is CAREGGNEKLFF. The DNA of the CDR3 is TGTGCCAGGGAGGGAGGCAATGAAAAACTGTTTTTT.

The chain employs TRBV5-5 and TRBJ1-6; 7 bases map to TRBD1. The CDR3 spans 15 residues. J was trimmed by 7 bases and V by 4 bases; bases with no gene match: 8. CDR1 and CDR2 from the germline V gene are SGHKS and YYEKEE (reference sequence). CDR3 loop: CASSLGDRGNSPLHF. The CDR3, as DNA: TGTGCCAGCAGCCTGGGGGACAGAGGAAATTCACCCCTCCACTTT. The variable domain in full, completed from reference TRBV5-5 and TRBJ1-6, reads DAGVTQSPTHLIKTRGQQVTLRCSPISGHKSVSWYQQVLGQGPQFIFQYYEKEERGRGNFPDRFSARQFPNYSSELNVNALLLGDSALYLCASSLGDRGNSPLHFGNGTRLTVT.

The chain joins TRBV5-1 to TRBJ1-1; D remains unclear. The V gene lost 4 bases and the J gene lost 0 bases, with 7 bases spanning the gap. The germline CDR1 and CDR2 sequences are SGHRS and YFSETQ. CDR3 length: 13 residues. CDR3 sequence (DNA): TGCGCCAGCAGCGGGCTCATGAACACTGAAGCTTTCTTT. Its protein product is CASSGLMNTEAFF.

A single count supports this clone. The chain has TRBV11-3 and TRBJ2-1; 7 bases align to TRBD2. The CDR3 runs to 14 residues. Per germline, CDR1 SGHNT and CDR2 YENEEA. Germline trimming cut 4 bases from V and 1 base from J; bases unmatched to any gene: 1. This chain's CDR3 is CASSSAGSYNEQFF. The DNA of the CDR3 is TGTGCCAGCAGCTCAGCGGGGTCCTACAATGAGCAGTTCTTC.

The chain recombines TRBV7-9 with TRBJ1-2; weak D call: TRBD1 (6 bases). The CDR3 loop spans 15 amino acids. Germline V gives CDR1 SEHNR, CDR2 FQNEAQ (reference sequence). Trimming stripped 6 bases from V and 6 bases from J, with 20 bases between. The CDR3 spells CASSLQGRGGDGYTF. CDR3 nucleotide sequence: TGTGCCAGCAGTCTCCAGGGCAGAGGGGGGGATGGCTACACCTTC.

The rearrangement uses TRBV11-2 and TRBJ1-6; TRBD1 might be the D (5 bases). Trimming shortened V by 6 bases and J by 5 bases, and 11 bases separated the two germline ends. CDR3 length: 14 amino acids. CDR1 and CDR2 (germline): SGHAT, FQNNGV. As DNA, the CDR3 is TGTGCCAGCAGATACGACAGAAATAATTCACCCCTCCACTTT. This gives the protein CASRYDRNNSPLHF.

The CDR3 DNA reads as TGTGCCAGCAGCCCGGGGGAGACAGGGGGTTCCTACGAGCAGTACTTC. The encoded protein is CASSPGETGGSYEQYF. The chain carries TRBV9 and TRBJ2-7; 9 bases are a match to TRBD1. J lost 1 base, V lost 4 bases, and 9 bases had no gene match. This CDR3 contains 16 residues. Looked up from germline, CDR1 is SGDLS and CDR2 is YYNGEE.

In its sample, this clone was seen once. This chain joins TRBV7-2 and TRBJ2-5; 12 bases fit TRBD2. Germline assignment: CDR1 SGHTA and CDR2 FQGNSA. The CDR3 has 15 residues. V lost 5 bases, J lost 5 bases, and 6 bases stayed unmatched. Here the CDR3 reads CASSGRLAGEETQYF. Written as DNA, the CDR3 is TGTGCCAGCAGCGGAAGACTAGCGGGGGAGGAGACCCAGTACTTC. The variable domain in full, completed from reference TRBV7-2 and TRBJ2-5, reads GAGVSQSPSNKVTEKGKDVELRCDPISGHTALYWYRQSLGQGLEFLIYFQGNSAPDKSGLPSDRFSAERTGGSVSTLTIQRTQQEDSAVYLCASSGRLAGEETQYFGPGTRLLVL.

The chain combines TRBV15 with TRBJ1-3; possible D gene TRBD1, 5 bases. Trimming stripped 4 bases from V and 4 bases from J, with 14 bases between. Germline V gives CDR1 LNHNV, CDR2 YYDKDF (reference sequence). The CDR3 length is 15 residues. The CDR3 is CATSTHQTAGNTIYF. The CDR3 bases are TGTGCCACCAGCACGCACCAGACAGCCGGAAACACCATATATTTT.

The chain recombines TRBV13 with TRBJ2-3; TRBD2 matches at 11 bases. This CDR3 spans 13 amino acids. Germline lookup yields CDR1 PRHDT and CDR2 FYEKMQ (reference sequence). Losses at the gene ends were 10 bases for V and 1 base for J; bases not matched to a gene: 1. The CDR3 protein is CATTSGGTDTQYF. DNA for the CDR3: TGTGCCACGACTAGCGGGGGCACAGATACGCAGTATTTT.